Listed below are T cell receptor beta chains from one sample, sequenced in a study of blood T cells in healthy people across ages. TCRdb re-called the 5' RACE reads with MiXCR, one entry per CDR3 protein. The sample shows fewer than 2,000,000 distinct CDR3 sequences, approximately 40% of them seen only once. The sequenced sample consisted of blood. These receptors were taken from a human donor in good health. Each CDR3 is given with its conserved first and last residue. D genes are given only for firm matches. Expanded clones are given a class, and other clones once, few, many or no size at all.

d_call | j_call | clone_size | v_call | cdr3_aa | cdr3_nt
NA | TRBJ1-1 | NA | TRBV20-1 | CSANTLSGTTEAFF | TGCAGTGCTAACACCCTGTCCGGGACAACCGAAGCTTTCTTT
TRBD1 | TRBJ2-3 | NA | TRBV29-1 | CSVMGQSTDTQYF | TGCAGCGTTATGGGACAGAGCACAGATACGCAGTATTTT
TRBD1 | TRBJ1-2 | NA | TRBV20-1 | CSARDAKDRVWNGCTF | TGCAGTGCTAGAGACGCAAAGGACAGGGTTTGGAATGGCTGCACCTTC
NA | TRBJ1-1 | NA | TRBV20-1 | CSARTPGGSAEAFF | TGCAGTGCTAGAACTCCCGGGGGGAGCGCTGAAGCTTTCTTT
TRBD2 | TRBJ2-5 | NA | TRBV29-1 | CSVDTSEEETQYF | TGCAGCGTTGATACTAGCGAGGAAGAGACCCAGTACTTC
NA | TRBJ1-1 | few | TRBV15 | CATRKRVNTEAFF | TGTGCCACCAGGAAACGGGTGAACACTGAAGCTTTCTTT
TRBD2 | TRBJ2-5 | NA | TRBV7-2 | CASSDSGGRGTQYF | TGTGCCAGCAGCGACAGCGGGGGACGGGGGACCCAGTACTTC
TRBD2 | TRBJ2-3 | NA | TRBV11-3 | CASSYTGGARTDTQYF | TGTGCCAGCAGCTATACCGGGGGGGCGCGAACGGATACGCAGTATTTT
NA | TRBJ2-3 | NA | TRBV10-3 | CAITLPGKGRYTDTQYF | TGTGCCATCACACTACCGGGAAAAGGTCGCTACACAGATACGCAGTATTTT
TRBD1 | TRBJ2-1 | NA | TRBV4-3 | CASSQEIRTGVNEQFF | TGCGCCAGCAGCCAAGAAATCAGGACAGGGGTCAATGAGCAGTTCTTC
NA | TRBJ1-4 | NA | TRBV2 | CASSARSDSTNEKLFF | TGTGCCAGCAGTGCACGTAGTGACAGCACTAATGAAAAACTGTTTTTT
NA | TRBJ2-7 | NA | TRBV6-6 | CASSYSIEGVTYEQYF | TGTGCCAGCAGTTACTCGATTGAGGGAGTCACCTACGAGCAGTACTTC
TRBD1 | TRBJ2-6 | few | TRBV18 | CASSSGQGSSGANVLTF | TGTGCCAGCTCATCAGGACAGGGTAGCTCTGGGGCCAACGTCCTGACTTTC
NA | TRBJ1-1 | once | TRBV12-3/TRBV12-4 | CASSFPKQGGTEAFF | TGTGCCAGCAGTTTCCCGAAACAGGGAGGCACTGAAGCTTTCTTT
NA | TRBJ2-3 | few | TRBV28 | CASWTDYTDTQYF | TGTGCCAGCTGGACAGATTACACAGATACGCAGTATTTT
NA | TRBJ2-7 | many | TRBV7-6 | CASSLAVGYEQYF | TGTGCCAGCAGCTTGGCGGTTGGGTACGAGCAGTACTTC
TRBD1 | TRBJ2-7 | few | TRBV4-3 | CASSRYRGPSYEQYF | TGCGCCAGCAGCCGCTACAGGGGTCCCTCCTACGAGCAGTACTTC
NA | TRBJ1-2 | once | TRBV9 | CVSSGGSGDYGYTF | TGTGTCAGCAGCGGAGGCTCAGGGGACTATGGCTACACCTTC
NA | TRBJ2-1 | NA | TRBV4-3 | CASSQDPTLGSNEQFF | TGCGCCAGCAGCCAAGATCCCACTCTCGGGTCCAATGAGCAGTTCTTC
NA | TRBJ1-6 | many | TRBV2 | CASYYLQWGENNSPLHF | TGTGCCAGCTACTACTTACAGTGGGGTGAGAATAATTCACCCCTCCACTTT
NA | TRBJ2-7 | few | TRBV7-9 | CASKKGQGEYEQYF | TGTGCCAGCAAAAAGGGGCAGGGTGAATACGAGCAGTACTTC
NA | TRBJ1-2 | few | TRBV4-3 | CASSQVRPGSSSYGYTF | TGCGCCAGCAGCCAAGTTAGACCGGGTTCCTCTAGCTATGGCTACACCTTC
NA | TRBJ2-7 | NA | TRBV12-5 | CASGFGEQYF | TGTGCTAGTGGTTTCGGCGAGCAGTACTTC
NA | TRBJ2-4 | once | TRBV7-2 | CASSIRHESQQYF | TGTGCCAGCAGCATTAGACATGAATCCCAGCAGTACTTC
NA | TRBJ2-7 | NA | TRBV11-2 | CASTSGQPYEQYF | TGTGCCAGCACCTCGGGGCAGCCCTACGAGCAGTACTTC
NA | TRBJ2-1 | few | TRBV7-3 | CASSRGLRSYNEQFF | TGTGCCAGCAGCCGGGGGCTACGTTCCTACAATGAGCAGTTCTTC
NA | TRBJ1-5 | few | TRBV5-1 | CASSLSGGDNRPQHF | TGCGCCAGCAGCTTGTCGGGGGGGGACAATCGGCCCCAGCATTTT
TRBD1 | TRBJ2-1 | few | TRBV7-3 | CASSPSGTGRDNEQFF | TGTGCCAGCAGCCCCTCCGGGACAGGGAGGGACAATGAGCAGTTCTTC
NA | TRBJ1-2 | NA | TRBV3-1 | CASSQVPRGYGYTF | TGTGCCAGCAGCCAAGTCCCCCGGGGCTATGGCTACACCTTC
NA | TRBJ2-5 | few | TRBV12-3/TRBV12-4 | CASSNRLVIGETQYF | TGTGCCAGCAGTAACAGACTAGTAATTGGAGAGACCCAGTACTTC
NA | TRBJ2-7 | few | TRBV28 | CASSLWGETYEQYF | TGTGCCAGCAGTTTATGGGGTGAAACCTACGAGCAGTACTTC
TRBD1 | TRBJ2-7 | NA | TRBV5-1 | CASSLFSSGQGKAQYF | TGCGCCAGCAGCTTATTTTCATCGGGACAGGGGAAGGCCCAGTACTTC
NA | TRBJ1-2 | NA | TRBV27 | CASSLSRVNANYGYTF | TGTGCCAGCAGCCTCAGCCGGGTGAACGCTAACTATGGCTACACCTTC
NA | TRBJ2-1 | NA | TRBV27 | CASSLNWNEQFF | TGTGCCAGCAGTTTAAATTGGAATGAGCAGTTCTTC
NA | TRBJ2-3 | NA | TRBV4-1 | CASSRRVSTDTQYF | TGCGCCAGCAGCCGGAGGGTTAGCACAGATACGCAGTATTTT
NA | TRBJ1-1 | NA | TRBV10-3 | CAISEYDSYGQAFF | TGTGCCATCAGTGAGTATGACTCTTACGGTCAAGCTTTCTTT
NA | TRBJ1-5 | NA | TRBV7-2 | CASSLGVSYYSNQPQHF | TGTGCCAGCAGCTTAGGAGTCAGCTACTATAGCAATCAGCCCCAGCATTTT
NA | TRBJ1-5 | NA | TRBV20-1 | CSATQGNSNQPQHF | TGCAGTGCTACCCAGGGGAATAGCAATCAGCCCCAGCATTTT
NA | TRBJ2-7 | NA | TRBV28 | CASRAKTGRSYEQYF | TGTGCCAGCAGAGCAAAGACAGGACGATCTTACGAGCAGTACTTC
TRBD2 | TRBJ2-1 | NA | TRBV11-3 | CASSTLAANNEQFF | TGTGCCAGCAGTACGCTAGCGGCAAACAATGAGCAGTTCTTC
NA | TRBJ1-2 | NA | TRBV7-2 | CASSLYRDVGYTF | TGTGCCAGCAGTTTATATAGGGACGTTGGCTACACCTTC
TRBD1 | TRBJ1-1 | few | TRBV7-3 | CASSPVGGTGFMNTEAFF | TGTGCCAGCAGCCCAGTAGGGGGGACAGGGTTCATGAACACTGAAGCTTTCTTT
NA | TRBJ1-2 | once | TRBV5-1 | CTSSASGDTYGYTF | TGCACCAGCAGCGCCTCGGGGGACACCTATGGCTACACCTTC
TRBD2 | TRBJ2-1 | few | TRBV20-1 | CSASGIAGGISYNEQFF | TGCAGTGCTAGTGGGATAGCGGGGGGGATCTCCTACAATGAGCAGTTCTTC
TRBD1 | TRBJ2-7 | few | TRBV7-2 | CASSWGQLYEQYF | TGTGCCAGCAGCTGGGGACAGCTCTACGAGCAGTACTTC
NA | TRBJ2-6 | few | TRBV5-1 | CASGRDITSGANVLTF | TGCGCCAGCGGGAGGGACATTACTTCTGGGGCCAACGTCCTGACTTTC
NA | TRBJ1-2 | NA | TRBV27 | CASSRSGAQENYGYTF | TGTGCCAGCAGTAGAAGCGGGGCACAGGAAAACTATGGCTACACCTTC
NA | TRBJ2-5 | few | TRBV6-1 | CVSSPILGSGGFSETQYF | TGTGTCAGCAGTCCTATCCTTGGCTCCGGGGGTTTCTCGGAGACCCAGTACTTC
TRBD1 | TRBJ1-1 | NA | TRBV5-1 | CASSTGQGRVENTEAFF | TGCGCCAGCAGCACCGGACAGGGCCGGGTTGAGAACACTGAAGCTTTCTTT
NA | TRBJ2-7 | few | TRBV29-1 | CSVDENTNEQYF | TGCAGCGTTGACGAGAACACGAACGAGCAGTACTTC
NA | TRBJ2-3 | few | TRBV7-9 | CASGPGQDTQYF | TGTGCCAGCGGACCGGGACAAGATACGCAGTATTTT
TRBD1 | TRBJ2-5 | NA | TRBV25-1 | CASSELRGRIETQYF | TGTGCCAGCAGTGAGTTGAGGGGGCGAATCGAGACCCAGTACTTC
TRBD2 | TRBJ2-1 | NA | TRBV20-1 | CSAEGRGGYNERFF | TGCAGTGCTGAAGGGCGGGGGGGCTATAATGAGCGGTTCTTC